Listed below are T cell receptor beta chains from one sample, sequenced in a study of shared clonotypes between healthy human individuals. The assay was immunoSEQ multiplex PCR, and TCRdb's table has in-frame clones only and misses some. The repertoire includes 550,000 to 700,000 clones, around three quarters of them detected once, and more than 1.5% sits in the top ten. Sequenced sample: memory CD4+ T cells sorted from blood. These receptors originate from a woman under 40 in good health. Each CDR3 is given with its conserved first and last residue. The D gene is left open where the match is weak. Rows may omit the clone size; those that give it use once, few, many or a size class.

v_call	j_call	d_call	clone_size	cdr3_aa	cdr3_nt
TRBV6-1	TRBJ1-2	-	-	CASTGTGGLNYGYTF	TGTGCCAGCACCGGTACCGGGGGGCTAAACTATGGCTACACCTTC
TRBV11-2	TRBJ2-2	TRBD2	-	CASKLAGGNTGELFF	TGTGCCAGCAAACTAGCGGGAGGTAACACCGGGGAGCTGTTTTTT
TRBV11-2	TRBJ2-5	TRBD1	-	CASSLGSRGLRETQYF	TGTGCCAGCAGCTTAGGGAGCAGGGGGCTCAGGGAGACCCAGTACTTC
TRBV6-1	TRBJ2-3	TRBD1	few	CASSFRDRGSDTQYF	TGTGCCAGCAGTTTCCGGGACAGGGGGTCAGATACGCAGTATTTT
TRBV10-2	TRBJ2-7	-	many	CASSALATEQYF	TGCGCCAGCAGTGCTTTAGCCACCGAGCAGTACTTC
TRBV7-8	TRBJ2-3	-	-	CASSVGLLSTDTQYF	TGTGCCAGCAGCGTGGGACTCCTTAGCACAGATACGCAGTATTTT
TRBV27	TRBJ1-5	-	-	CASSLSGLGNQPQHF	TGTGCCAGCAGTTTATCAGGGCTGGGCAATCAGCCCCAGCATTTT
TRBV27	TRBJ2-3	-	-	CASSSPGLTDTQYF	TGTGCCAGCAGTTCCCCGGGACTCACAGATACGCAGTATTTT
TRBV29-1	TRBJ2-1	TRBD2	once	CSVVKGIAGVFGNEQFF	TGCAGCGTTGTCAAGGGGATAGCGGGAGTCTTCGGCAATGAGCAGTTCTTC
TRBV30	TRBJ1-6	-	-	CAWVYTSGSSYNSPLHF	TGTGCCTGGGTCTACACCTCAGGGAGCTCCTATAATTCACCCCTCCACTTT
TRBV9	TRBJ1-1	-	-	CASSKDSRGTEAFF	TGTGCCAGCAGCAAGGACTCACGGGGAACTGAAGCTTTCTTT
TRBV5-1	TRBJ1-1	-	-	CASSPMGSGMNTEAFF	TGCGCCAGCAGCCCGATGGGCTCTGGCATGAACACTGAAGCTTTCTTT
TRBV27	TRBJ1-2	-	few	CASSLGLTTGGYTF	TGTGCCAGCAGTCTCGGACTTACGACGGGAGGCTACACCTTC
TRBV19	TRBJ2-3	TRBD2	-	CASSMSSGNTDTQYF	TGTGCCAGTAGTATGTCTAGCGGGAACACAGATACGCAGTATTTT
TRBV6-5	TRBJ1-4	-	-	CASSLGRRNEKLFF	TGTGCCAGCAGTTTAGGGCGCAGGAACGAAAAACTGTTTTTT
TRBV7-8	TRBJ2-7	-	-	CASSLSAGSYEQYF	TGTGCCAGCAGCTTATCTGCGGGCTCCTACGAGCAGTACTTC
TRBV7-2	TRBJ2-4	-	-	CASSLDTVNIQYF	TGTGCCAGCAGCTTAGATACCGTAAACATTCAGTACTTC
TRBV11-2	TRBJ2-7	TRBD2	-	CASSSQEGGLAYEQYF	TGTGCCAGCAGCTCCCAAGAGGGGGGACTAGCTTACGAGCAGTACTTC
TRBV7-2	TRBJ2-7	TRBD2	-	CASSAQRDVEQYF	TGTGCCAGCAGCGCCCAGCGGGACGTCGAGCAGTACTTC
TRBV5-1	TRBJ1-3	TRBD1	-	CASSLGQGRAGNTIYF	TGCGCCAGCAGCTTGGGACAGGGGAGAGCTGGAAACACCATATATTTT
TRBV7-8	TRBJ2-1	TRBD2	-	CASSPYRVAGGPYNEQFF	TGTGCCAGCAGCCCCTATAGGGTAGCGGGAGGACCCTACAATGAGCAGTTCTTC